The T cell receptor beta chain described here comes from a study of OX40 agonist ivuxolimab in advanced cancers. About the research overall: Recorded diagnoses for dose-escalation patients were hepatocellular carcinoma, melanoma, renal cell or head and neck cancer. Partial responses were achieved by three patients, one with hepatocellular carcinoma and two with cutaneous melanoma. Whole-study findings and limits: Partial responders at 0.1-3.0 mg/kg had among the lowest clonal expansion. Undetermined was the antigen specificity of the expanded peripheral T cells.

To note about this clone: Its antigen is currently unknown.

Only in-frame clones appear in the TCRdb table, and some are missing; sequencing was by immunoSEQ multiplex PCR. The top ten clones hold roughly 14% of a sample with under 75,000 clones, about 89% of them seen once. The V gene's germline CDR1 is SGHTS and CDR2 YDEGEE. This CDR3 has 15 residues. The V gene lost 0 bases and the J gene lost 4 bases, with 14 bases spanning the gap. The chain is built from TRBV5-8 and TRBJ2-7, with unresolved D. Sequenced here: CD4+ or CD8+ T cells sorted from blood, sampled in a trial of the OX40 agonist ivuxolimab. This TCR was recovered from an adult with an advanced solid tumor such as melanoma, head and neck, liver or kidney cancer. This CDR3 reads CASSLDAELGYEQYF. Here the CDR3 DNA reads TGTGCCAGCAGCTTGGACGCGGAGCTCGGGTACGAGCAGTACTTC.